This record looks at one TCR beta chain sequence and its context. V trimming: 7 bases; J trimming: 1 base; junction bases outside the gene matches: 4. This CDR3 comprises 15 residues. CDR1 LGHNA and CDR2 YNFKEQ come from the germline V gene. The sample comes from a study of T cell repertoires in cytomegalovirus infection. Each CDR3 protein gets one entry after TCRdb re-called the reads with MiXCR. The sample shows around 550,000 distinct CDR3 sequences, approximately 25% of them seen only once. The TCR comes from a human donor in good health (CMV status not recorded). Some clones in this sample may be carry-over from other donors' samples. The V and J genes are TRBV4-2 and TRBJ2-2, with TRBD1 identical over 9 bases. Sequencing input: PBMCs. CDR3 bases: TGTGCCAGCACCCCGGGACAGGGGAACACCGGGGAGCTGTTTTTT. As protein: CASTPGQGNTGELFF.